This T cell receptor beta chain came from a study of CD8+CD57+ T cells in acquired aplastic anemia. Notes on the study in general: CD8+ Simpson's diversity showed no significant patient-control difference.

By flow cytometry, patients selected for sequencing had shown an expansion of CD8+CD57+ cells. At the time of blood sampling, patients had not yet received any therapy. The CDR3 length is 17 residues. Looked up from germline, CDR1 is SEHNR and CDR2 is FQNEAQ (reference sequence). Trimming pared 1 base from V and 2 bases from J, leaving 15 bases between. About this clonotype itself: Antigen: not known.

Profiling that covered TCR beta VDJ and CDR3 relied on genomic DNA as its template. TCRdb reprocessed the reads with MiXCR, giving one entry per CDR3 protein. The table records around 200,000 distinct CDR3 sequences, 55% to 65% of them present only once. J is TRBJ2-1 and V is TRBV7-9; no reliable D call. Specimen: sorted CD4+, CD8+, or CD8+CD57+ T cells (not recorded which) from PBMCs. The source is a human donor with aplastic anemia. Written as DNA, the CDR3 is TGTGCCAGCAGCTTAGTACGCACGGACGATGCCTACAATGAGCAGTTCTTC. Protein sequence: CASSLVRTDDAYNEQFF.